A single sample is the source of the 20 T cell receptor beta chains below, sequenced in a study of cytomegalovirus exposure and HLA in healthy donors. Amplification used 60 Vbeta primers and 13 Jbeta primers. Generated by immunoSEQ multiplex PCR, the TCRdb table keeps only in-frame clones and is missing some. The sample consists of fewer than 70,000 clones, less than 75% of them appearing once. Sequencing was done on a sample of PBMCs. The source is a woman aged 30 to 39 in good health and CMV-seronegative.

This clone has a handful of counts. The rearrangement uses TRBV29-1 and TRBJ2-5; TRBD2 matches 7 bases. The CDR3 consists of 12 residues. V shed 7 bases and J 1 base; nucleotides not matched to a gene: 3. The germline V gene has CDR1 SQVTM and CDR2 ANQGSEA. The CDR3 protein is CSAGGVQETQYF. CDR3 nucleotide sequence: TGCAGCGCTGGGGGGGTCCAAGAGACCCAGTACTTC.

This sequence joins TRBV14 and TRBJ2-5; D is possibly TRBD2 (5 bases). V was shortened by 3 bases and J by 5 bases, with 10 bases between the two germline ends. CDR1 and CDR2 from the germline V gene are SGHDN and FVKESK. The CDR3 length is 13 residues. The DNA for the CDR3 is TGTGCCAGCAGCCAGCGACTAATGGAGACCCAGTACTTC. It specifies CASSQRLMETQYF.

J is TRBJ2-3 and V is TRBV7-3; possible D gene TRBD2, 5 bases. Germline-derived CDR1 and CDR2 are SGHTA and FQGTGA. Trimming removed 5 bases from V and 0 bases from J, with 15 bases in between. This CDR3 has 16 residues. CDR3 sequence: CASSQRTGASTDTQYF. CDR3 sequence (DNA): TGTGCCAGCAGCCAAAGGACTGGCGCTAGCACAGATACGCAGTATTTT.

This clone was seen many times. The rearrangement joins TRBV5-1 to TRBJ2-6; possibly TRBD2 for D (5 bases). The germline CDR1 and CDR2 sequences are SGHRS and YFSETQ. The CDR3 has 17 amino acids. The germline V and J ends were trimmed by 4 bases and 1 base, with 15 bases remaining between them. The CDR3 DNA reads TGCGCCAGCAGCACTGGACTCTTTTCATCTGGGGCCAACGTCCTGACTTTC. Amino acids: CASSTGLFSSGANVLTF.

The rearrangement joins TRBV27 to TRBJ1-5, with 7 bases aligning to TRBD1. The CDR3 runs to 14 residues. CDR1 and CDR2 (germline): MNHEY, SMNVEV (reference sequence). With 2 bases clipped from V and 6 bases from J, the junction kept 4 bases outside the gene matches. In DNA, the CDR3 is TGTGCCAGCAGTTTACCACAGGGGTCTCAGCCCCAGCATTTT. This sequence encodes CASSLPQGSQPQHF.

This clone appeared a few times. The chain carries TRBV5-1 and TRBJ1-2; a weak D match, TRBD1 (5 bases). V lost 0 bases and J 8 bases, leaving 17 bases between the germline ends. CDR1 and CDR2 from the germline V gene are SGHRS and YFSETQ. The CDR3 covers 15 residues. The CDR3 nucleotides are TGCGCCAGCAGCTTGGAAGGTCGTGGGGGGGAAGGCTACACCTTC. Protein: CASSLEGRGGEGYTF.

The V call is TRBV9, the J call TRBJ1-1; D ambiguous. Germline V gene data show CDR1 as SGDLS and CDR2 as YYNGEE. V lost 3 bases and J 6 bases, leaving 15 bases between the germline ends. The CDR3 is 14 residues long. CDR3 sequence (DNA): TGTGCCAGCAGCGCGAGCCTGCGGTTTCCTGAAGCTTTCTTT. Its protein is CASSASLRFPEAFF.

This chain links TRBV9 with TRBJ1-1; 8 nucleotides line up with TRBD1. Per germline, CDR1 SGDLS and CDR2 YYNGEE. The CDR3 has 15 amino acids. V trimming: 10 bases; J trimming: 2 bases; junction bases outside the gene matches: 13. In DNA form, the CDR3 reads TGTGCCTCACCGGGACAGGTGAGTCTAAACACTGAAGCTTTCTTT. The encoded protein is CASPGQVSLNTEAFF.

This CDR3 is CASSPGGFNQPQHF. CDR3 DNA: TGTGCCAGCAGTCCAGGGGGTTTTAATCAGCCCCAGCATTTT. This rearrangement joins TRBV6-1 to TRBJ1-5; TRBD1 matches 7 bases. The CDR3 is 14 amino acids. CDR1 and CDR2 from the germline V gene are MNHNS and SASEGT. V was clipped by 5 bases and J by 4 bases; unmatched bases: 5.

This clone was detected only once. CDR3 protein: CASSARDSPSSYNSPLHF. CDR3 nucleotides: TGCGCCAGCAGCGCCAGGGACAGCCCAAGCTCCTATAATTCACCCCTCCACTTT. The chain employs TRBV5-1 and TRBJ1-6; TRBD1 matches 7 bases. The germline gives CDR1 SGHRS, CDR2 YFSETQ. The CDR3 sequence is 18 residues long. J lost 0 bases, V lost 4 bases, and 10 bases had no gene match. The variable domain in full, with the rest retrieved from reference TRBV5-1 and TRBJ1-6, is KAGVTQTPRYLIKTRGQQVTLSCSPISGHRSVSWYQQTPGQGLQFLFEYFSETQRNKGNFPGRFSGRQFSNSRSEMNVSTLELGDSALYLCASSARDSPSSYNSPLHFGNGTRLTVT.

This chain uses TRBV6-1 with TRBJ2-7; D is perhaps TRBD2 (6 bases). Germline V CDR1 and CDR2: MNHNS, SASEGT. Trimming took 1 base from V and 0 from J, leaving 22 bases between them. The CDR3 covers 19 residues. The CDR3 reads CASSEVAGLEGPRSYEQYF. The CDR3, as DNA: TGTGCCAGCAGTGAAGTTGCGGGTCTGGAGGGGCCGCGCTCCTACGAGCAGTACTTC.

The V and J genes are TRBV2 and TRBJ2-2; 8 bases line up with TRBD1. The CDR3 runs to 15 residues. Trimming took 6 bases from V and 4 from J; bases not matched to a gene: 7. Germline CDR1 and CDR2: SNHLY and FYNNEI. The CDR3, as DNA: TGTGCCAGCAGGGAACAGGGGGTCCTCACCGGGGAGCTGTTTTTT. It yields the protein CASREQGVLTGELFF.

The V gene is TRBV9, the J gene TRBJ2-7; TRBD1 matches 10 bases. J was trimmed by 2 bases and V by 4 bases; bases with no gene match: 6. Germline assignment: CDR1 SGDLS and CDR2 YYNGEE. CDR3 size: 15 residues. CDR3 in DNA: TGTGCCAGCAGCCTGGGACAGGGGTCTACCTACGAGCAGTACTTC. Translation: CASSLGQGSTYEQYF.

A few counts support this clone. Other DNA sequences from this sample encode an identical CDR3 as well. The rearrangement joins TRBV4-3 to TRBJ2-7; 8 bases are shared with TRBD1. Germline CDR1 reads LGHNA; CDR2 reads YSLEER. The CDR3 is made up of 16 amino acids. With V trimmed by 3 bases and J by 2 bases, 9 bases remained unmatched. DNA for the CDR3: TGCGCCAGCAGCCATTCGGCGACAGGGGAAACCTACGAGCAGTACTTC. It yields the protein CASSHSATGETYEQYF.

V gene TRBV6-4 combines with J gene TRBJ2-5; TRBD2 is a possible D gene (6 bases). The germline V gene has CDR1 MRHNA and CDR2 SNTAGT. CDR3 length: 12 amino acids. V gave up 6 bases and J gave up 10 bases, with 15 bases separating them. Here the CDR3 DNA reads TGTGCCAGCAGGAGGGACTGGGGGGACCAGTACTTC. Translated, it gives CASRRDWGDQYF.

DNA for the CDR3: TGTGCCAGCAGCTCAGGGCCAGGCTCCTATAATTCACACATCCACTTT. As protein: CASSSGPGSYNSHIHF. The gene calls are TRBV7-2 and TRBJ1-6; possibly TRBD1 for D (5 bases). The germline gives CDR1 SGHTA, CDR2 FQGNSA. The V and J ends lost 4 bases and 17 bases respectively, with 27 bases between them. The CDR3 covers 16 residues.

There are a few counts of this clone. CDR3 sequence: CASSLRGQGAGGGYTF. DNA for the CDR3: TGCGCCAGCAGCTTGCGGGGACAGGGGGCAGGTGGTGGCTACACCTTC. This sequence joins TRBV5-1 and TRBJ1-2, with TRBD1 matching 12 bases. Germline values: CDR1 SGHRS, CDR2 YFSETQ. CDR3 length: 16 amino acids. The V gene end was trimmed by 1 base and the J gene end by 7 bases; junction bases not matched to a gene: 8.

This clone was counted a few times. The genes are TRBV25-1 and TRBJ1-1; possibly TRBD1 for D (5 bases). Between the trimmed V and J ends, which lost 5 bases and 5 bases, there was a span of 18 bases. The CDR3 runs to 15 residues. Germline V gene lookup returns CDR1 MGHDK and CDR2 SYGVNS. The CDR3 region has the DNA TGTGCCAGCAGTAACTCGGGCCGGGGGGATACTGAAGCTTTCTTT. Its translation: CASSNSGRGDTEAFF.

J is TRBJ2-3 and V is TRBV19; 11 bases are a match to TRBD2. The CDR3 is 16 amino acids. V dropped 5 bases and J dropped 6; count of bases not matched to a gene: 10. Germline CDR1 and CDR2: LNHDA and SQIVND (reference sequence). The CDR3 reads CASSSWLAGGSDTQYF. DNA of the CDR3: TGTGCCAGTAGTTCATGGTTAGCGGGGGGGTCGGATACGCAGTATTTT.

This clone was detected only a few times. V and J are TRBV30 and TRBJ2-2; D unclear. Trimming took off 0 bases at V and 7 bases at J, with 9 bases between the two ends. This CDR3 region has 13 residues. CDR1 and CDR2 (germline): GTSNPN, SVGIG (reference sequence). CDR3 nucleotides: TGTGCCTGGAGTGTTTCGGGTAGCGGGGAGCTGTTTTTT. Translation: CAWSVSGSGELFF.